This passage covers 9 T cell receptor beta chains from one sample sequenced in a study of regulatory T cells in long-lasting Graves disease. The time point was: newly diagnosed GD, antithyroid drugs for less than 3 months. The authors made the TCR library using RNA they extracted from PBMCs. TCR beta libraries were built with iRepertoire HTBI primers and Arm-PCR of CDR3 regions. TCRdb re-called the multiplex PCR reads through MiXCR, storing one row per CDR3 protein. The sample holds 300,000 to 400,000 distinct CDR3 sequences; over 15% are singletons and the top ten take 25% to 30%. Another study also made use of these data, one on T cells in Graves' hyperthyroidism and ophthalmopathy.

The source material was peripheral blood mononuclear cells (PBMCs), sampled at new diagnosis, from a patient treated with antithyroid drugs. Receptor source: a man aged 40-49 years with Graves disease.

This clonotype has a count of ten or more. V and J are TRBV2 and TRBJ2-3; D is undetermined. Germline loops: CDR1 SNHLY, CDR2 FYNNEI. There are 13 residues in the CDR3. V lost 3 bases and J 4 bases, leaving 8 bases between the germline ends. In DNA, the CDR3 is TGTGCCAGCAGTGACTGGCAGGCAGATACGCAGTATTTT. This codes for CASSDWQADTQYF.

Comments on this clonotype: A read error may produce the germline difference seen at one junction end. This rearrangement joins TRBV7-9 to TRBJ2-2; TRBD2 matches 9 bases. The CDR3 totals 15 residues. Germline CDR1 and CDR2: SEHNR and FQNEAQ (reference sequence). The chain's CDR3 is CASNLAGVNTGELFF. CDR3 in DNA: TGTGCCAGCAACTTAGCGGGGGTTAACACCGGGGAGCTGTTTTTT.

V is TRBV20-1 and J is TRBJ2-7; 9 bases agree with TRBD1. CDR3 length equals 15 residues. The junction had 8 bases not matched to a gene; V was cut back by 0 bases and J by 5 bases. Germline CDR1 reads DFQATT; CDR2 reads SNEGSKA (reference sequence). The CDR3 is CSAREAGTGSNEQYF. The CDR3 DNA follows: TGCAGTGCTAGAGAGGCGGGGACAGGGAGCAACGAGCAGTACTTC.

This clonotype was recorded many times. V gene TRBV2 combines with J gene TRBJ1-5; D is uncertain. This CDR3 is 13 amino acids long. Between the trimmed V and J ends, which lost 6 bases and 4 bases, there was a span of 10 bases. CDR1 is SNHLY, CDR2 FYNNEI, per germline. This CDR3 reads CASRGDWNQPQHF. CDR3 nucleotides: TGTGCCAGCAGGGGTGATTGGAATCAGCCCCAGCATTTT.

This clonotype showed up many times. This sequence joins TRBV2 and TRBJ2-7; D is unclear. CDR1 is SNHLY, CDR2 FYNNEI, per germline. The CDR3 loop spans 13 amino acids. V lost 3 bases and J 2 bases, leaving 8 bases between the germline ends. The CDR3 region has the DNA TGTGCCAGCAGTGAGAGCGTCCCCTACGAGCAGTACTTC. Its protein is CASSESVPYEQYF.

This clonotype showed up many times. The CDR3, as DNA: TGTGCCAGCAGCGTGGAGGGCCTCTATGGCTACACCTTC. It is translated as CASSVEGLYGYTF. The chain recombines TRBV7-9 with TRBJ1-2; D not certain. Germline V gene sequence: CDR1 SEHNR, CDR2 FQNEAQ (reference sequence). V lost 5 bases and J 4 bases, leaving 11 bases between the germline ends. The CDR3 has 13 residues.

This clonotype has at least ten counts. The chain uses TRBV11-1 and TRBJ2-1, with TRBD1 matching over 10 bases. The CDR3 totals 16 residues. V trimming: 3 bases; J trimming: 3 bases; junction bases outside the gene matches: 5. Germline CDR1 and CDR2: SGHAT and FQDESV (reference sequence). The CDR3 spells CASSFLGQGFYNEQFF. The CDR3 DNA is TGTGCCAGCAGCTTTTTGGGACAGGGGTTCTACAATGAGCAGTTCTTC.

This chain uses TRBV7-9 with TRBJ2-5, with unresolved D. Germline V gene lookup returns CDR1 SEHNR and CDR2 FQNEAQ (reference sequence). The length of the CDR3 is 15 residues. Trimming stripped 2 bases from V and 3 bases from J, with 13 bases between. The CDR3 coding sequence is TGTGCCAGCAGCTTATTCGGTGGCGGAGAAGAGACCCAGTACTTC. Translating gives CASSLFGGGEETQYF.

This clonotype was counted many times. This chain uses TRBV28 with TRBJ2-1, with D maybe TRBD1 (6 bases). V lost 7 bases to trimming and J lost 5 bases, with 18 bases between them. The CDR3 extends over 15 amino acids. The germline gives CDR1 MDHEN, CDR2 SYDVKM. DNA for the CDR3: TGTGCCAGCAAAGTCACAGGGTTTGAGAACAATGAGCAGTTCTTC. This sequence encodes CASKVTGFENNEQFF.